This T cell receptor (beta chain) was sequenced in a study of PD-L1 blockade in urothelial cancer. Per the germline V gene, CDR1 is SEHNR and CDR2 is FQNEAQ (reference sequence). The junction had 2 bases not matched to a gene; V was cut back by 5 bases and J by 0 bases. CDR3 length equals 15 residues. The protocol was immunoSEQ multiplex PCR, while the TCRdb copy is restricted to in-frame clones and leaves out a portion. The profile shows 90,000 to 120,000 clones, around 82% of them singletons. The sample here was PBMCs, taken around atezolizumab (anti-PD-L1) treatment. The receptor was derived from a man in his forties or fifties with urothelial cancer. V and J are TRBV7-9 and TRBJ2-1, with 9 bases matching TRBD2. In DNA, the CDR3 is TGTGCCAGCAGCCCTAGCGGGGCCTCCTACAATGAGCAGTTCTTC. Protein: CASSPSGASYNEQFF.